This record looks at one T cell receptor (beta chain) sequence and its context. These data are taken from a study of blood T cell repertoires in COVID-19. Profiled with immunoSEQ multiplex PCR; TCRdb holds only in-frame clones, not every one. The sample lists roughly 230,000 clones; about 80% were seen once. The length of the CDR3 is 13 residues. V lost 11 bases and J lost 5; bases outside the gene matches: 11. Per the germline V gene, CDR1 is ENHRY and CDR2 is SYGVKD. Participant ages covered about 18 to 89 years across around 25 US areas. Two negative PCRs, clearance, or symptom resolution characterized the recovered Cohort 3 donors.

The chain combines TRBV10-3 with TRBJ1-2, with 7 positions matching TRBD1. Source material: PBMCs or T cells enriched from blood (not recorded which). This receptor was obtained from a man aged 45-65 years who had recovered from COVID-19. The CDR3 region has the DNA TGTGCCGTACATACGACAGGGCGGTATGGCTACACCTTC. This codes for CAVHTTGRYGYTF.